Here is one TCR beta chain with its context. Between the trimmed V and J ends, which lost 4 bases and 3 bases, there was a span of 13 bases. CDR1 is SGHRS, CDR2 YFSETQ, per germline. This CDR3 spans 15 amino acids. These data belong to a study of blood T cell repertoires in COVID-19. In the study overall: Sources were T cells, B-cell-depleted T cells, or PBMCs; the material itself was cDNA or gDNA.

The table came from immunoSEQ multiplex PCR; TCRdb's copy has only in-frame clones and leaves some out. Of 45,000 to 55,000 clones in the sample, approximately 88% were seen once. The TCR comes from a human donor in a cohort sampled during active COVID-19. This chain joins TRBV5-1 and TRBJ1-4, with D possibly being TRBD1 (6 bases). Sample: peripheral blood. CDR3 sequence reads: CASSPRTAANEKLFF. The CDR3 coding sequence is TGCGCCAGCAGCCCACGGACAGCCGCTAATGAAAAACTGTTTTTT.